One and the same sample provided the 5 T cell receptor beta chains below, sequenced in a study of monozygotic twins with inflammatory bowel disease. With the 5' RACE reads reprocessed, TCRdb shows one record per CDR3 protein and no DNA. Here the sample table reports approximately 300,000 distinct CDR3 sequences. Input material: blood. These receptors all come from a human donor with ulcerative colitis or Crohn's disease, or a healthy co-twin of an affected twin (not recorded which).

The chain combines TRBV12-3 or TRBV12-4 with TRBJ2-1; TCRdb reports TRBD1, a call that lacks DNA to check it against. The CDR3 runs to 12 residues. The CDR3 sequence: CASSPTGREQFF.

CDR3 sequence: CASSLGDSRRREQYF. This rearrangement joins TRBV7-2 to TRBJ2-7; checking the TCRdb D call of TRBD2 is not possible without DNA. The CDR3 consists of 15 residues. Per the germline V gene, CDR1 is SGHTA and CDR2 is FQGNSA. Full variable domain (outside the CDR3, taken from reference TRBV7-2 and TRBJ2-7): GAGVSQSPSNKVTEKGKDVELRCDPISGHTALYWYRQSLGQGLEFLIYFQGNSAPDKSGLPSDRFSAERTGGSVSTLTIQRTQQEDSAVYLCASSLGDSRRREQYFGPGTRLTVT.

This chain joins TRBV18 and TRBJ1-4. Germline V gene data show CDR1 as KGHSH and CDR2 as LQKENI. This CDR3 has 13 amino acids. The CDR3: CASSPGTNEKLFF.

The chain combines TRBV9 with TRBJ2-6; as DNA is missing, the TRBD1 call by TCRdb cannot be tested. CDR3 size: 15 residues. Germline assignment: CDR1 SGDLS and CDR2 YYNGEE. CDR3 amino acids: CASSVAGDGANVLTF.

This chain connects TRBV6-5 to TRBJ2-1; the D call from TCRdb, TRBD1, cannot be confirmed without DNA. The CDR3 loop spans 13 amino acids. The germline CDR1 and CDR2 sequences are MNHEY and SVGAGI. CDR3 region: CASRDTGYNEQFF.